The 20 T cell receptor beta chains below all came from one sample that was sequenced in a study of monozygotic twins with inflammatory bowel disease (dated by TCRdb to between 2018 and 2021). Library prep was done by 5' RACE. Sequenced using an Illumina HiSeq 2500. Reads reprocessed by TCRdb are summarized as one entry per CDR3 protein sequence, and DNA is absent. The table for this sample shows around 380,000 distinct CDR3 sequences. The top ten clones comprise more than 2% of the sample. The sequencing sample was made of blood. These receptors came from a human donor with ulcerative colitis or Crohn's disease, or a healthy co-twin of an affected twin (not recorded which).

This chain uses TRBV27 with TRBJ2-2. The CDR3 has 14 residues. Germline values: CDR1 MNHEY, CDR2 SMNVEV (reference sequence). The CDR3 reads CASSLQFLTGELFF.

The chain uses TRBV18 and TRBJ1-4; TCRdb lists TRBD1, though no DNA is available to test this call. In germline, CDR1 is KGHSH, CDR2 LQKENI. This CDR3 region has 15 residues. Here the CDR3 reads CASSPPRGADEKLFF.

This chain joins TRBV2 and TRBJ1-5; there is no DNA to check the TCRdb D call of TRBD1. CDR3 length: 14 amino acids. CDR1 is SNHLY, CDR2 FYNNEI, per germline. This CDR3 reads CASRGGGGNQPQHF.

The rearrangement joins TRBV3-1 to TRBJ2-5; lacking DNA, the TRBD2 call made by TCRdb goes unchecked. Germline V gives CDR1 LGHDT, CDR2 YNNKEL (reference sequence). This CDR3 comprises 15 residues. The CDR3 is CASSLRPGGRETQYF.

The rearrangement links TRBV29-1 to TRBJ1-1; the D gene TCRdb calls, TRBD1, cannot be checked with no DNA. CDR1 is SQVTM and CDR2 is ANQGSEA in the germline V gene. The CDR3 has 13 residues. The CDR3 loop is CSVQRQGTTEAFF.

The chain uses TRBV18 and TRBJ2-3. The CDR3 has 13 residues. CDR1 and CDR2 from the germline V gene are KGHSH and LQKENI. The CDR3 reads CASSPMAADTQYF.

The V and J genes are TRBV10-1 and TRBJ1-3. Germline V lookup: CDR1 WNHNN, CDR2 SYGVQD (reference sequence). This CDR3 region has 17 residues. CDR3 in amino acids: CASSESTLGNLGNTIYF.

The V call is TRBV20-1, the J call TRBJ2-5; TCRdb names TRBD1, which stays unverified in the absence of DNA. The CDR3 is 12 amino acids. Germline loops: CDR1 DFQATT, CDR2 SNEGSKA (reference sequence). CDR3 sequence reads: CSARTGGETQYF.

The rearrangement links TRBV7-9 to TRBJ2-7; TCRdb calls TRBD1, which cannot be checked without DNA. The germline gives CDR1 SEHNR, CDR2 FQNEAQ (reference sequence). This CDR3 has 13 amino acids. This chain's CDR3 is CASSLDSPHEQYF.

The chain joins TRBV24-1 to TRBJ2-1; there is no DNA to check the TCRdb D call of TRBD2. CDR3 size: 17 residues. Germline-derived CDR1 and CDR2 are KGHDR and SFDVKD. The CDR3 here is CATSDFRTSGGRDEQFF.

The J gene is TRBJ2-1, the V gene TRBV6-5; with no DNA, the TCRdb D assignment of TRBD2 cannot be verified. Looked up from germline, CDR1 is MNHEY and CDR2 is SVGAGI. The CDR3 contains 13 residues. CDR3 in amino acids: CASSRTSGEGKFF.

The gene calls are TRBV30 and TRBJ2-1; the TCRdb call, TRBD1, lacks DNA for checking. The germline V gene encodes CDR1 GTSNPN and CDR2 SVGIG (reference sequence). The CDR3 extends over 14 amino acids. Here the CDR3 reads CAFRGLSSYNEQFF.

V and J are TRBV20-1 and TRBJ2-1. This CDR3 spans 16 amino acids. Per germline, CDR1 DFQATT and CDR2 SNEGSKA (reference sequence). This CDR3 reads CSARDAGRSSYNEQFF.

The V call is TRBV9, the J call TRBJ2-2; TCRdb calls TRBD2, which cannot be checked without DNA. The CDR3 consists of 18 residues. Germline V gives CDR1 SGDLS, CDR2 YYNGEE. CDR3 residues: CASSVGLAGGANTGELFF.

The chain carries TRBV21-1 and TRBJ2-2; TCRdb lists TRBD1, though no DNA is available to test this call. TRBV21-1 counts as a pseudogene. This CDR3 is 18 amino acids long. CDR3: CASSKSGNSGGRGGELFF.

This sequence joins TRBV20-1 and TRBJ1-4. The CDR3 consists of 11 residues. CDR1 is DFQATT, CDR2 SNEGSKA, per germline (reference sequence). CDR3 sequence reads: CSARWDEKLFF.

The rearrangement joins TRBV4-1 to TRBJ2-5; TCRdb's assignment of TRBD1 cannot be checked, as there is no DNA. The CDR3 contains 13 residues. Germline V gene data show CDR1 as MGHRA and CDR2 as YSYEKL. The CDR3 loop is CASSPDPGETQYF.

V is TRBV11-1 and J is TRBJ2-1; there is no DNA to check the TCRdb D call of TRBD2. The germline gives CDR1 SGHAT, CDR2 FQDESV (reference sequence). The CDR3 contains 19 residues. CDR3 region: CASSSTSGRGGEPYNEQFF.

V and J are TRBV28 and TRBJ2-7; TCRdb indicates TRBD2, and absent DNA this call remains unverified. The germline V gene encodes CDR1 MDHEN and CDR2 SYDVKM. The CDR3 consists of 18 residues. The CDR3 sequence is CASSLEPRYRVSRYEQYF.

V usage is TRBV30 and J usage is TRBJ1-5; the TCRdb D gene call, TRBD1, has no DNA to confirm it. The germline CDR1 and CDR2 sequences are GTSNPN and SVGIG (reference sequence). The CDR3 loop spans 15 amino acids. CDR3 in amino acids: CAWSVRQGRHQPQHF.